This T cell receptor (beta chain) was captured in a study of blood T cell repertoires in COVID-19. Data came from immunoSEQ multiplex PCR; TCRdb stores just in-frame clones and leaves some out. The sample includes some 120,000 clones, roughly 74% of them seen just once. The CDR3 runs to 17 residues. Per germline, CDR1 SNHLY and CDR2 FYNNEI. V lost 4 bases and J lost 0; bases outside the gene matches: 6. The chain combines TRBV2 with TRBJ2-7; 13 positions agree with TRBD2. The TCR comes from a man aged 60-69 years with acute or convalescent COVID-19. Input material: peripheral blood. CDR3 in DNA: TGTGCCAGCAGTGCGGGACTAGCGGGACTGAGCTCCTACGAGCAGTACTTC. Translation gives CASSAGLAGLSSYEQYF.